A selection of T cell receptor beta chains follows, all from one sample in a study of T-cell memory formation after mild COVID-19. TCRdb reanalysed the 5' RACE reads using MiXCR and keeps one entry per CDR3 protein. The top ten hold approximately 25% of the sample, which has 300,000 or so distinct CDR3 sequences, roughly 16% seen once. Sequenced material: PBMCs or a T cell subset sorted from them (not recorded which). The receptors originated from a man between 18 and 29 years old who had mild COVID-19 (a few samples of this study predate the infection). Cell type and time point are not known. Both conserved end residues are part of each CDR3. Each record gives: V gene, J gene, D gene, clone size, CDR3 protein, CDR3 DNA. A D gene is named only where the DNA matches it firmly. Size values are once, few and many counts, or a class for expanded clones, and some rows have none.

TRBV30,TRBJ2-7,TRBD1,.,CAWSAGQGTYEQYF,TGTGCCTGGAGTGCCGGACAGGGTACCTACGAGCAGTACTTC
TRBV5-1,TRBJ2-4,.,many,CASSLAVRQGGNIQYF,TGCGCCAGCAGCTTGGCCGTACGACAGGGAGGTAACATTCAGTACTTC
TRBV9,TRBJ2-1,TRBD2,few,CASSVDNGGFSNEQFF,TGTGCCAGCAGCGTAGATAACGGGGGGTTTAGCAATGAGCAGTTCTTC
TRBV29-1,TRBJ1-1,.,.,CSAGFRGTEAFF,TGCAGCGCCGGTTTCCGAGGGACTGAAGCTTTCTTT
TRBV10-2,TRBJ2-1,.,few,CASKPGDSRNEQFF,TGCGCCAGCAAACCCGGGGACTCTCGCAATGAGCAGTTCTTC
TRBV7-3,TRBJ2-1,TRBD2,few,CASRSSGGSYNEQFF,TGTGCCAGCAGGAGTAGCGGGGGCTCCTACAATGAGCAGTTCTTC
TRBV7-2,TRBJ2-5,TRBD1,few,CASSPRGPGTQYF,TGTGCCAGCAGTCCCAGGGGGCCGGGGACCCAGTACTTC
TRBV3-1,TRBJ2-7,.,.,CASSQEEGRSMEYF,TGTGCCAGCAGCCAAGAGGAGGGCCGCTCGATGGAGTACTTC
TRBV12-3/TRBV12-4,TRBJ2-1,.,few,CASRRSGTGVYNEQFF,TGTGCCAGCAGGCGAAGCGGGACAGGAGTATACAATGAGCAGTTCTTC
TRBV5-1,TRBJ2-1,TRBD2,.,CASSLTRLAALSSYNEQFF,TGCGCCAGCAGCCTGACACGACTAGCGGCCCTGAGCTCCTACAATGAGCAGTTCTTC
TRBV7-9,TRBJ2-7,.,few,CASSRSGAALFF,TGTGCCAGCAGCCGCTCCGGGGCAGCTCTCTTCTTC
TRBV12-3/TRBV12-4,TRBJ2-4,TRBD2,few,CASSPLAGGLTNIQYF,TGTGCCAGCAGTCCTCTAGCGGGGGGGCTCACAAACATTCAGTACTTC
TRBV20-1,TRBJ2-7,.,.,CSARDGGYEQYF,TGCAGTGCTAGAGATGGTGGATACGAGCAGTACTTC
TRBV3-1,TRBJ2-2,.,few,CASSQDAGTGELFF,TGTGCCAGCAGCCAAGATGCAGGAACCGGGGAGCTGTTTTTT
TRBV21-1,TRBJ2-7,.,few,CASSKRKNYEQYF,TGTGCCAGCAGCAAAAGAAAAAACTACGAGCAGTACTTC
TRBV27,TRBJ2-4,TRBD1,few,CASGWGQGRNIQYF,TGTGCCAGCGGCTGGGGACAGGGTCGTAACATTCAGTACTTC
TRBV6-5,TRBJ1-2,.,.,CASSYGRWALGYTF,TGTGCCAGCAGTTACGGCCGGTGGGCGTTAGGCTACACCTTC
TRBV27,TRBJ2-1,.,few,CASTRGGNEQFF,TGTGCCAGCACCAGGGGAGGGAATGAGCAGTTCTTC